The clone carrying this TCR beta chain was seen a single time. Antigen specificity is unknown. The data belong to a study of Ad26.COV2.S vaccination and SARS-CoV-2 variants. Trimming stripped 0 bases from V and 4 bases from J, with 25 bases between. This CDR3 spans 20 amino acids. Germline assignment: CDR1 MGHRA and CDR2 YSYEKL. Regarding treatment: some 19 received Ad26.COV2.S at low or high dose, single or two shots; about 5 received placebo; per-sample allocation not given. It was on day 63 after the first vaccine or placebo injection that samples were taken. Adults aged 18-55 years in Boston included the donor. Only in-frame clones appear in the TCRdb table, and some are missing; sequencing was by immunoSEQ multiplex PCR. This repertoire shows about 350,000 clones, around 89% found once; its top ten account for under 6%. Study-wide findings and caveats: The study found similar non-spike TCR breadth in vaccine and placebo recipients. Vaccinees reportedly had broad spike-specific CD8+ and CD4+ T cell responses. People who got the vaccine had more spike-specific TCR breadth than people who got placebo.

This specimen consisted of peripheral blood, obtained in a trial of Ad26.COV2.S vaccine versus placebo. The chain is built from TRBV4-1 and TRBJ1-3; possible D gene TRBD1, 5 bases. This receptor was obtained from a person between 18 and 60 years old who received the Ad26.COV2.S COVID-19 vaccine or a placebo. The DNA for the CDR3 is TGCGCCAGCAGCCAAGATCCATCCGGGACTTTACTCCTCAGGGGAAACACCATATATTTT. Amino acid sequence: CASSQDPSGTLLLRGNTIYF.